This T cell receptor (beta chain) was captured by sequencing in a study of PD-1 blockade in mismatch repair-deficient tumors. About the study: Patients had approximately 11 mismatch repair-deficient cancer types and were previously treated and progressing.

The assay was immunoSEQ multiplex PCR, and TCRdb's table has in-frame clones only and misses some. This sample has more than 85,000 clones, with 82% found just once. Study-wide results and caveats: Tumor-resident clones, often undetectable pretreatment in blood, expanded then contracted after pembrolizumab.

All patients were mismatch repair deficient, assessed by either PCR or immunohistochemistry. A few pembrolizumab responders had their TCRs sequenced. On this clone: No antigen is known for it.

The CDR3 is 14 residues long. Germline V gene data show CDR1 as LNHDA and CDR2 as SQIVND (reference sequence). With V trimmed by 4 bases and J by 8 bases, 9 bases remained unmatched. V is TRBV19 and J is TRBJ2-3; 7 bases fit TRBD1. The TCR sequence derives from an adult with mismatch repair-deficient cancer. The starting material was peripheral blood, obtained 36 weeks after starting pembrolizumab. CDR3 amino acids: CASSKGDSSVTQYF. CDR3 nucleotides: TGTGCCAGTAGTAAAGGGGACAGCTCCGTTACGCAGTATTTT.